This TCR beta chain was profiled in a study of shared clonotypes between healthy human individuals. Data came from immunoSEQ multiplex PCR; TCRdb stores just in-frame clones and leaves some out. The sample lists hundreds of thousands of clones, nearly 95% occurring once. This CDR3 comprises 14 residues. V shed 5 bases and J 2 bases; nucleotides not matched to a gene: 2. The germline V gene encodes CDR1 MNHEY and CDR2 SMNVEV (reference sequence). Naive CD8 cells lacked CD45RO, underwent positive selection for CCR7 and left out terminally differentiated effector memory CD45RA+ cells. Concerning this clone: Its antigen remains unidentified. In the same sample, other DNA sequences code for this CDR3.

Study findings and constraints: The study found lower generation probabilities in non-shared clonotypes than in those shared by all four donors.

The chain uses TRBV27 and TRBJ2-7; 11 nucleotides match TRBD1. This TCR was sampled from a man aged 30 to 45 in good health. The sequenced sample was naive CD8+ T cells sorted from blood. The CDR3 loop reads CASSLDRGPYEQYF. The CDR3 bases are TGTGCCAGCAGTCTGGACAGGGGGCCCTACGAGCAGTACTTC.